This T cell receptor beta chain stems from a study of cytomegalovirus exposure and HLA in healthy donors. Study-level points and caveats: The study labeled 180 or so TCR beta chains cytomegalovirus-associated.

The CDR3 spans 13 residues. Per the germline V gene, CDR1 is MNHNY and CDR2 is SVGAGI (reference sequence). V lost 7 bases, J lost 3 bases, and 10 bases lay in between. As to this clone: The target antigen is unknown.

Repertoires were generated with immunoSEQ multiplex PCR, while TCRdb's copy carries only in-frame clones and drops some. Of about 160,000 clones in the sample, roughly nine tenths were seen once. The TCR sequence derives from a woman in her twenties or thirties in good health and CMV-seronegative. Material: PBMCs. This rearrangement joins TRBV6-6 to TRBJ1-3, with D unresolved. CDR3 protein: CASTLSDGNTIYF. CDR3 DNA sequence: TGTGCCAGCACCCTATCCGATGGAAACACCATATATTTT.